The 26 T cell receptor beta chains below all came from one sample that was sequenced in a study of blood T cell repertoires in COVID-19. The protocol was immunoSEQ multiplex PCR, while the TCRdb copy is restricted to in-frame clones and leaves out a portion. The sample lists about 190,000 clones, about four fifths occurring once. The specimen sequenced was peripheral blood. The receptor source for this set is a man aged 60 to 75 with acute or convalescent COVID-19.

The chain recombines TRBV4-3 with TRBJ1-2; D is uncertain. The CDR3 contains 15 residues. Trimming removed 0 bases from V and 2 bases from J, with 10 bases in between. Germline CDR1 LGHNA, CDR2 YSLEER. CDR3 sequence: CASSQERGGNYGYTF. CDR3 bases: TGCGCCAGCAGCCAAGAACGGGGAGGAAACTATGGCTACACCTTC.

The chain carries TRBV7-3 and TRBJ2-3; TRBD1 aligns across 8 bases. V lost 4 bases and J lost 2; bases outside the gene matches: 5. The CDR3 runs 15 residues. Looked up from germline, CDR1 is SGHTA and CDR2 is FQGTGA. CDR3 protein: CASSYGTGNTDTQYF. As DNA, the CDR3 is TGTGCCAGCAGCTATGGGACAGGAAACACAGATACGCAGTATTTT. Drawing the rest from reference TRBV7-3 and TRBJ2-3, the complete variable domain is GAGVSQTPSNKVTEKGKYVELRCDPISGHTALYWYRQSLGQGPEFLIYFQGTGAADDSGLPNDRFFAVRPEGSVSTLKIQRTERGDSAVYLCASSYGTGNTDTQYFGPGTRLTVL.

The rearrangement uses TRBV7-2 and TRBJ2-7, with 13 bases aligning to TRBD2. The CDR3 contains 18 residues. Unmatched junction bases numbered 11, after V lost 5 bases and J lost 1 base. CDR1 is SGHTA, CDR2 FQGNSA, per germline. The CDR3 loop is CASSQGGLAGYPSYEQYF. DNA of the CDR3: TGTGCCAGCAGCCAAGGGGGACTAGCGGGGTATCCATCCTACGAGCAGTACTTC.

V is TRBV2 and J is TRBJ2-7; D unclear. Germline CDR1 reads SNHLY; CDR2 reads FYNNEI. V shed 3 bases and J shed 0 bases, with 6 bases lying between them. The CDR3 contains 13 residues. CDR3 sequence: CASSDQASYEQYF. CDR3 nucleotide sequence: TGTGCCAGCAGTGATCAGGCCTCCTACGAGCAGTACTTC.

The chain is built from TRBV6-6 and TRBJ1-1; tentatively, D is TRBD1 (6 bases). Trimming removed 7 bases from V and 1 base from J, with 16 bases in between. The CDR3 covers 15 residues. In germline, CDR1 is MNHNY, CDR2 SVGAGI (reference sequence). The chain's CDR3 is CASTNYATGNTEAFF. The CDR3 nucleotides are TGTGCCAGCACAAACTACGCGACAGGGAACACTGAAGCTTTCTTT.

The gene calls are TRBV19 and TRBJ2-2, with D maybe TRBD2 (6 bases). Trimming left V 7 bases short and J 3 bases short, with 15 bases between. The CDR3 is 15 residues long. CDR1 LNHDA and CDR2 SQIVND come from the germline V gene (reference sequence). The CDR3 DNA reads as TGTGCCAGTACAAACCCGGGAGAGGACACCGGGGAGCTGTTTTTT. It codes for CASTNPGEDTGELFF.

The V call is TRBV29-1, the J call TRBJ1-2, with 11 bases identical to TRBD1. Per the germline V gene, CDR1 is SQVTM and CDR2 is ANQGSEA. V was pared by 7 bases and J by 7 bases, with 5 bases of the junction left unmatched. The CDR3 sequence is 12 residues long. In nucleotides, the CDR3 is TGCAGCGCCGAGGACAGGGGGCCTGGCTACACCTTC. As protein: CSAEDRGPGYTF. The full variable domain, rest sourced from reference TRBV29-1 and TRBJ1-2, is SAVISQKPSRDICQRGTSLTIQCQVDSQVTMMFWYRQQPGQSLTLIATANQGSEATYESGFVIDKFPISRPNLTFSTLTVSNMSPEDSSIYLCSAEDRGPGYTFGSGTRLTVV.

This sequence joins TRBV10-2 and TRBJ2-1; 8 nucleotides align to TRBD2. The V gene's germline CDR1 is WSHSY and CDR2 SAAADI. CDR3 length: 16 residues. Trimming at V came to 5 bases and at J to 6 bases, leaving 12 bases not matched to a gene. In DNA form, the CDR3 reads TGCGCCAGCAGTAACCCGGGGGGGAGGGCCTTCAATGAGCAGTTCTTC. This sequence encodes CASSNPGGRAFNEQFF.

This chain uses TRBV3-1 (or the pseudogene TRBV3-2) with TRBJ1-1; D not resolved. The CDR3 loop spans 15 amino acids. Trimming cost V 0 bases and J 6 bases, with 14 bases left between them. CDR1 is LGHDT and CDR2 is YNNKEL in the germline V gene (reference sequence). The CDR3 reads CASSQDPATGAEAFF. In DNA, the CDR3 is TGTGCCAGCAGCCAAGACCCAGCCACCGGGGCTGAAGCTTTCTTT.

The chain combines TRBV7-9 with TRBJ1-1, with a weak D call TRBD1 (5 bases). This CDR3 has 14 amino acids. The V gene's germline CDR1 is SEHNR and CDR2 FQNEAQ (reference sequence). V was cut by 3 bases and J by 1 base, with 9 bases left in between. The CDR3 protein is CASSFDSPNTEAFF. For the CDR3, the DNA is TGTGCCAGCAGCTTCGACAGCCCGAACACTGAAGCTTTCTTT.

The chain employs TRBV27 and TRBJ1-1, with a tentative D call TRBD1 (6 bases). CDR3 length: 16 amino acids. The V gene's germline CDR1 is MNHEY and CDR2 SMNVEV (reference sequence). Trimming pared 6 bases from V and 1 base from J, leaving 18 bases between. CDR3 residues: CASRRALIRGNTEAFF. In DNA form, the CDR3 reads TGTGCCAGCAGGCGAGCTTTAATCAGGGGGAACACTGAAGCTTTCTTT.

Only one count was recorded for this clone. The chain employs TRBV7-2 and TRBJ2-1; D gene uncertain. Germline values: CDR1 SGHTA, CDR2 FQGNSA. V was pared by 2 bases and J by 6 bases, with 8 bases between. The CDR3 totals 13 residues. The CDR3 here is CASSLPELNEQFF. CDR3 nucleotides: TGTGCCAGCAGCTTACCCGAGCTCAATGAGCAGTTCTTC.

The CDR3 bases are TGTGCCAGCAGCGTAGTAACGGGGTGGAACACTGAAGCTTTCTTT. Its translation: CASSVVTGWNTEAFF. The chain combines TRBV9 with TRBJ1-1, with D unclear. V dropped 0 bases and J dropped 1 base, with 10 bases sitting between them. CDR3 length equals 15 residues. The germline CDR1 and CDR2 sequences are SGDLS and YYNGEE.

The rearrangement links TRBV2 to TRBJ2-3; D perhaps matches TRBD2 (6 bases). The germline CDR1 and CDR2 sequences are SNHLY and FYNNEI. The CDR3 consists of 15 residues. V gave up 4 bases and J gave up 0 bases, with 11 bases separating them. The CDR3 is CASSVLASSTDTQYF. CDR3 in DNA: TGTGCCAGCAGTGTTCTAGCGTCTAGCACAGATACGCAGTATTTT.

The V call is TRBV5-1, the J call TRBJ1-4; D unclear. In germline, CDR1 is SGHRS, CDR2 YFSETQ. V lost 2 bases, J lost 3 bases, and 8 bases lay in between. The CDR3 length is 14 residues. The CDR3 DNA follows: TGCGCCAGCAGCTTCTATGAGCCTAATGAAAAACTGTTTTTT. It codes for CASSFYEPNEKLFF.

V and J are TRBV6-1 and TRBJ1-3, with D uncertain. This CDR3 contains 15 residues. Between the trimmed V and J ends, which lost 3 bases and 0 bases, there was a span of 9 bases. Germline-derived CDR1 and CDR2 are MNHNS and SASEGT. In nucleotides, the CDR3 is TGTGCCAGCAGTGAGCACTCGGGCTCTGGAAACACCATATATTTT. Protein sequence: CASSEHSGSGNTIYF.

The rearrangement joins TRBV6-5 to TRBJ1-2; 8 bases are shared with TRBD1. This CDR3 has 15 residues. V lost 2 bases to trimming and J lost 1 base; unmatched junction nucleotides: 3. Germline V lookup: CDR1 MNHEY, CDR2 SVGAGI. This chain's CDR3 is CASSYTGGDNYGYTF. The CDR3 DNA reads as TGTGCCAGCAGTTACACAGGGGGAGATAACTATGGCTACACCTTC.

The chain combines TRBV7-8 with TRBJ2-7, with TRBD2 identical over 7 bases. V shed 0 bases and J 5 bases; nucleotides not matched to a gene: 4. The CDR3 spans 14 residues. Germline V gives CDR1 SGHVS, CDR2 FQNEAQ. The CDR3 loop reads CASSLATGGHEQYF. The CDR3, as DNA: TGTGCCAGCAGCTTAGCAACGGGGGGACACGAGCAGTACTTC.

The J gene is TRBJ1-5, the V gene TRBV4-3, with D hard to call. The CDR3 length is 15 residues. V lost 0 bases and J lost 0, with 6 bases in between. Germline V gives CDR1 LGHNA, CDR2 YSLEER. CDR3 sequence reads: CASSQEIGSNQPQHF. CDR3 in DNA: TGCGCCAGCAGCCAAGAAATCGGTAGCAATCAGCCCCAGCATTTT.

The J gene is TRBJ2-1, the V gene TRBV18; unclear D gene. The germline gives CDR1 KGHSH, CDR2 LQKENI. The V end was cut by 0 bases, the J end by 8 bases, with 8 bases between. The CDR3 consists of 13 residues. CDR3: CASSPPISDEQFF. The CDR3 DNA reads TGTGCCAGCTCACCACCGATATCAGATGAGCAGTTCTTC.

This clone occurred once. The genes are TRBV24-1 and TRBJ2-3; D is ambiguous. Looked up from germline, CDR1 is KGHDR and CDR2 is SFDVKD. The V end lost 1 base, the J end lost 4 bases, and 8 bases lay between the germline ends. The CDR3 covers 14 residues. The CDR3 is CATSDLARADTQYF. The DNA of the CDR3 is TGTGCCACCAGTGATTTAGCCCGGGCAGATACGCAGTATTTT.

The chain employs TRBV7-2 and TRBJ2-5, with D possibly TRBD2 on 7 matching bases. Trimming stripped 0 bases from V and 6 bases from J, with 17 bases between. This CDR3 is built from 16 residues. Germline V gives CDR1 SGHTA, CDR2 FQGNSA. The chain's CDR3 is CASSLAGASGRKTQYF. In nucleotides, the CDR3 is TGTGCCAGCAGCTTAGCGGGGGCTAGCGGAAGGAAGACCCAGTACTTC.

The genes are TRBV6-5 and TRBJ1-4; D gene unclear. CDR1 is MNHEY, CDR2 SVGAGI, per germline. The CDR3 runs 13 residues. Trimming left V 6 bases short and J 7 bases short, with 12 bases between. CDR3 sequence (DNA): TGTGCCAGCAGCGGACTGCTTGCTGAAAAACTGTTTTTT. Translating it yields CASSGLLAEKLFF.

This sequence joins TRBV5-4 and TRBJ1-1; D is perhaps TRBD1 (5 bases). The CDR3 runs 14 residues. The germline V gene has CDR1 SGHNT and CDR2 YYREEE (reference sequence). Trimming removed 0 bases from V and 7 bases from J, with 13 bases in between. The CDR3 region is CASSLAGGAGEAFF. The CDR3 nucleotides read TGTGCCAGCAGCTTGGCCGGAGGGGCTGGTGAAGCTTTCTTT.

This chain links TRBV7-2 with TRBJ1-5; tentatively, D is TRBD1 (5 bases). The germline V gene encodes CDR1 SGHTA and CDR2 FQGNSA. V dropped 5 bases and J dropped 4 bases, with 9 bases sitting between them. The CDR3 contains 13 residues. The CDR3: CASSKGLNQPQHF. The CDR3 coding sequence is TGTGCCAGCAGCAAGGGACTGAATCAGCCCCAGCATTTT.

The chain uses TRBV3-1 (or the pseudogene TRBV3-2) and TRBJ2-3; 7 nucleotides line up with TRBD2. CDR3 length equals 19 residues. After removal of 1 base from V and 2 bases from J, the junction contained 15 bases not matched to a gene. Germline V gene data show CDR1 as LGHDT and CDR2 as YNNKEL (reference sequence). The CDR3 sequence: CASSQGKARGGIYTDTQYF. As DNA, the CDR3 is TGTGCCAGCAGCCAAGGTAAAGCGAGGGGAGGGATTTACACAGATACGCAGTATTTT.